The sequence of this T cell receptor (beta chain) was determined in a study of blood T cells in healthy people across ages. Trimming removed 6 bases at V and 4 bases at J, with 12 bases between. This CDR3 has 12 residues. Germline assignment: CDR1 SQVTM and CDR2 ANQGSEA. A sample-barcoded 5' primer and a J-beta primer mix were used in a second PCR of about 7 to 12 cycles. TCRdb re-called the 5' RACE reads through MiXCR, storing one row per CDR3 protein. Seen here are 760,000 or so distinct CDR3 sequences, approximately 25% observed once, and the top ten hold 9.4%. Donors were healthy Caucasian individuals from Russia aged roughly 6 to 95. This clonotype was counted between two and nine times. The sample also formed part of further work on T cells of mothers and their children. That study reports: Whether pairs are related or unrelated, thymic selection shapes their TCR recombination output in much the same way. The overlap seen between related mothers and children slightly exceeded that of unrelated pairs, though not significantly.

Sequencing was done on a sample of blood. This sequence was found in a boy under 18 in good health. This sequence joins TRBV29-1 and TRBJ2-5; D perhaps matches TRBD1 (5 bases). DNA of the CDR3: TGCAGCGTGCCCACAGGTGGAGAGACCCAGTACTTC. Translating it yields CSVPTGGETQYF.